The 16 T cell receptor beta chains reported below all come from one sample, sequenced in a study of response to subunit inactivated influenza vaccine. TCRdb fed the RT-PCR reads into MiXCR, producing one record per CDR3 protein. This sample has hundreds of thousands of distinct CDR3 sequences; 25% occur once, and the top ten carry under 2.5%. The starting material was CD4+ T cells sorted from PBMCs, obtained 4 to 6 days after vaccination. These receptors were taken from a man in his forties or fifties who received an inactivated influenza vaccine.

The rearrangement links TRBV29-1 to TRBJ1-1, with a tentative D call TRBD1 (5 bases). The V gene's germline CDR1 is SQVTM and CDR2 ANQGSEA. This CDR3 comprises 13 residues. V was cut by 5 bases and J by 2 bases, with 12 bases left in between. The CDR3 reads CSVQTELNTEAFF. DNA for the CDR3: TGCAGCGTTCAGACAGAGCTCAACACTGAAGCTTTCTTT.

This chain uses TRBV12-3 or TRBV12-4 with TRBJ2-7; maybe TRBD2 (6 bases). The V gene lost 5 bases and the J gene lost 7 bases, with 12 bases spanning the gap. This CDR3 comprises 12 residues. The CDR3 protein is CASSPHRGEQYF. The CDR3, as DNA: TGTGCCAGCAGTCCCCACCGGGGGGAGCAGTACTTC.

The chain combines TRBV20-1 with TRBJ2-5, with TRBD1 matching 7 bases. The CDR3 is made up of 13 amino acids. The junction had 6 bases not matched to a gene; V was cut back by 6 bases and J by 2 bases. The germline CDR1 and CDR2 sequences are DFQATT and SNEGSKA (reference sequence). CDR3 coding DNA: TGCAGTGCCAATAGACAGGGACAAGAGACCCAGTACTTC. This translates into CSANRQGQETQYF.

This CDR3 is CASSQDPGPPRPDTQYF. In DNA, the CDR3 is TGTGCCAGCAGCCAAGACCCAGGACCTCCCCGCCCAGATACGCAGTATTTT. The rearrangement joins TRBV3-1 to TRBJ2-3; D is ambiguous. The V gene's germline CDR1 is LGHDT and CDR2 YNNKEL (reference sequence). This CDR3 contains 17 residues. Trimming left V 0 bases short and J 4 bases short, with 17 bases between.

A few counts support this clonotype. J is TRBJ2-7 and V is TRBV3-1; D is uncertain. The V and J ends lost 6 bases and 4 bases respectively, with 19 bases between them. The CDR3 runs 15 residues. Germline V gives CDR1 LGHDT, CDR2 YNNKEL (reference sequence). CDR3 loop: CASSQNLAIPYEQYF. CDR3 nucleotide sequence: TGTGCCAGCAGTCAGAATCTCGCGATACCTTACGAGCAGTACTTC.

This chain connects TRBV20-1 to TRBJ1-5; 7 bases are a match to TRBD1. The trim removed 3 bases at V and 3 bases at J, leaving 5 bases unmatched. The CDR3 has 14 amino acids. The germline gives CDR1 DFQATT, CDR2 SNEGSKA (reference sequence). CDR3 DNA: TGCAGTGCTAGGGGACAGTCCAACAATCAGCCCCAGCATTTT. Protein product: CSARGQSNNQPQHF.

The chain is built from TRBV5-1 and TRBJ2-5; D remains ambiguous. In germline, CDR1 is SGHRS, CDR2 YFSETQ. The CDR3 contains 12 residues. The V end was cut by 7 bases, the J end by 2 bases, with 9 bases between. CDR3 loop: CASAIQQETQYF. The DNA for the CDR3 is TGCGCCAGCGCCATTCAACAAGAGACCCAGTACTTC. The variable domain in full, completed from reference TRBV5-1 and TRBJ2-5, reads KAGVTQTPRYLIKTRGQQVTLSCSPISGHRSVSWYQQTPGQGLQFLFEYFSETQRNKGNFPGRFSGRQFSNSRSEMNVSTLELGDSALYLCASAIQQETQYFGPGTRLLVL.

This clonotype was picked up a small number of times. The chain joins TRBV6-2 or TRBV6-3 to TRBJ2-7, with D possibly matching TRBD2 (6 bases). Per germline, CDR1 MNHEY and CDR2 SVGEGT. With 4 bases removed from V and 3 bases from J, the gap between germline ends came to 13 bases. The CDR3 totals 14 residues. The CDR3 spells CASSSSAGYYEQYF. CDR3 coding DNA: TGTGCCAGCAGTTCTAGCGCGGGATACTACGAGCAGTACTTC.

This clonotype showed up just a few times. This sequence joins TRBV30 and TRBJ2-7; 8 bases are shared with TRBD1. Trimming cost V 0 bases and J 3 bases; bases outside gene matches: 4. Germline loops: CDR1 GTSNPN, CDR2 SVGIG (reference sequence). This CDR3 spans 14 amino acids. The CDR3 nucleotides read TGTGCCTGGAGTGTACTACAGGGGGGCTACGAGCAGTACTTC. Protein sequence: CAWSVLQGGYEQYF.

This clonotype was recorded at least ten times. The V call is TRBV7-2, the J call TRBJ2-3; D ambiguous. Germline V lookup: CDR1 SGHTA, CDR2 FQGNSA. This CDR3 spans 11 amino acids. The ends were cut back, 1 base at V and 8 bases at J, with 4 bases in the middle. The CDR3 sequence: CASSLVGTQYF. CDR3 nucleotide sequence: TGTGCCAGCAGCTTAGTCGGTACGCAGTATTTT.

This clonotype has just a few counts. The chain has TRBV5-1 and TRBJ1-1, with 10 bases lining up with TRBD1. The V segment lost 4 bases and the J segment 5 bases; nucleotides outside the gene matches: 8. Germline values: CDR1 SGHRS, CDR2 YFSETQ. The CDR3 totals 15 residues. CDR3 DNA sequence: TGCGCCAGCAGCCAGTTGACAGGGGGCGGGACTGAAGCTTTCTTT. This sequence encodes CASSQLTGGGTEAFF. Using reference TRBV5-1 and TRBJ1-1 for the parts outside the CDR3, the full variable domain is KAGVTQTPRYLIKTRGQQVTLSCSPISGHRSVSWYQQTPGQGLQFLFEYFSETQRNKGNFPGRFSGRQFSNSRSEMNVSTLELGDSALYLCASSQLTGGGTEAFFGQGTRLTVV.

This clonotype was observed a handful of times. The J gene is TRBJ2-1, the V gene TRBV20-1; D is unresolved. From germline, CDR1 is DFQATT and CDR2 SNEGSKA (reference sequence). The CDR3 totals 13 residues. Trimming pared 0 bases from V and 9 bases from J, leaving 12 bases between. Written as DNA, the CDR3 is TGCAGTGCTAGAGATATAGGAAGACCTGAGCAGTTCTTC. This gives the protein CSARDIGRPEQFF.

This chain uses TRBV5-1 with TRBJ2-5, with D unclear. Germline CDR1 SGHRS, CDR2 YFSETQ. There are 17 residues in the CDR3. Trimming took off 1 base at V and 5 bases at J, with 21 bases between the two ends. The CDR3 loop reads CASSLTEEGSGLETQYF. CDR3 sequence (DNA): TGCGCCAGCAGCTTGACAGAAGAAGGGTCCGGGTTGGAGACCCAGTACTTC.

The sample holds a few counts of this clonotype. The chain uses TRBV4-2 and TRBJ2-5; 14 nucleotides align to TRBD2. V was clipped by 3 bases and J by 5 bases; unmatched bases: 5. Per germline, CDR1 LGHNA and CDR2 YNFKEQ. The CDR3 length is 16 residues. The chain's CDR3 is CASSQGTSGGYETQYF. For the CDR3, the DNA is TGTGCCAGCAGCCAGGGGACTAGCGGGGGTTACGAGACCCAGTACTTC.

CDR3 region: CATKTGLVTGELFF. CDR3 nucleotides: TGTGCCACCAAGACAGGATTGGTCACCGGGGAGCTGTTTTTT. The chain employs TRBV12-3 or TRBV12-4 and TRBJ2-2; a possible D gene is TRBD1 (6 bases). The CDR3 has 14 residues. V dropped 10 bases and J dropped 4 bases, with 16 bases sitting between them.

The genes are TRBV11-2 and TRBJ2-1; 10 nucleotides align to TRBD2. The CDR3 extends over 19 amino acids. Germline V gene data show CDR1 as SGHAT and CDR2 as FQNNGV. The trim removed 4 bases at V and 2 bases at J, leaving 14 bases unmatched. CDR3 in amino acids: CASSSPRVGSGGAYNEQFF. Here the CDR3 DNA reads TGTGCCAGCAGCTCCCCCCGGGTTGGGAGCGGGGGGGCCTACAATGAGCAGTTCTTC.